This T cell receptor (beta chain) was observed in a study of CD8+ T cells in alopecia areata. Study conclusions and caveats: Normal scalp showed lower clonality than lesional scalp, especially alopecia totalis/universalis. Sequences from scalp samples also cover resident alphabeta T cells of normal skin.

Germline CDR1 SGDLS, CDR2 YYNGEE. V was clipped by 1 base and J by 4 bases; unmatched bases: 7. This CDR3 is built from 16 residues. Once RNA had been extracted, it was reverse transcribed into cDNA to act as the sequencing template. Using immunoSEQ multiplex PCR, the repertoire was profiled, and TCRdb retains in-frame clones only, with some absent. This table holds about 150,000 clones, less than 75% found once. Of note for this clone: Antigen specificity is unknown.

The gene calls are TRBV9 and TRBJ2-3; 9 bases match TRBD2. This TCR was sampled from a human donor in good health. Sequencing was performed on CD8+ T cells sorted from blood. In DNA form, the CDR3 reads TGTGCCAGCAGCGTAACCTTAGCGGGAGCCTCAGATACGCAGTATTTT. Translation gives CASSVTLAGASDTQYF.